Shown below are 18 T cell receptor beta chains from a single sample sequenced in a study of a mutant IDH1 vaccine in newly diagnosed glioma. The time point was: week 35, safety follow-up. Topical imiquimod accompanied each vaccine dose, which consisted of 300 ug of mutant IDH1 20-mer peptide. Sequenced by immunoSEQ multiplex PCR; TCRdb stores in-frame clones only, minus some. The table records roughly 68,000 clones, roughly 74% of them present only once. Antigens of these TCRs are unknown. The source was PBMCs, collected from a glioma patient whose treatment included an IDH1 peptide vaccine. These receptor sequences come from a man between 45 and 60 years old with glioma.

This clone came up once. The chain uses TRBV5-1 and TRBJ2-7; TRBD1 or TRBD2 may be the D gene (5 bases each). CDR1 is SGHRS, CDR2 YFSETQ, per germline. The CDR3 covers 14 residues. The germline V and J ends were trimmed by 3 bases and 2 bases, with 12 bases remaining between them. CDR3 in amino acids: CASSSRDGPYEQYF. In nucleotides, the CDR3 is TGCGCCAGCAGCTCCCGGGACGGACCCTACGAGCAGTACTTC. The variable domain in full, completed from reference TRBV5-1 and TRBJ2-7, reads KAGVTQTPRYLIKTRGQQVTLSCSPISGHRSVSWYQQTPGQGLQFLFEYFSETQRNKGNFPGRFSGRQFSNSRSEMNVSTLELGDSALYLCASSSRDGPYEQYFGPGTRLTVT.

CDR3 protein: CASCSAEGRDEKLFF. CDR3 nucleotides: TGTGCCAGCTGTTCCGCTGAGGGGAGGGATGAAAAACTGTTTTTT. V gene TRBV6-6 combines with J gene TRBJ1-4; maybe TRBD1 (5 bases). Between the trimmed V and J ends, which lost 8 bases and 6 bases, there was a span of 19 bases. The CDR3 consists of 15 residues. The V gene's germline CDR1 is MNHNY and CDR2 SVGAGI (reference sequence).

This sequence joins TRBV5-8 and TRBJ1-4; D is possibly TRBD1 (6 bases). CDR3 length equals 15 residues. V lost 0 bases and J 5 bases, leaving 11 bases between the germline ends. The germline V gene encodes CDR1 SGHTS and CDR2 YDEGEE. The CDR3 protein is CASSLVRGRNEKLFF. The CDR3 DNA reads as TGTGCCAGCAGCTTGGTCAGGGGTCGAAATGAAAAACTGTTTTTT.

This chain links TRBV7-9 with TRBJ2-1; D remains unclear. Germline CDR1 and CDR2: SEHNR and FQNEAQ (reference sequence). The ends were cut back, 1 base at V and 9 bases at J, with 13 bases in the middle. This CDR3 is 14 amino acids long. CDR3 DNA sequence: TGTGCCAGCAGCTTAGTCGTGAGTTGGGGTGAGCAGTTCTTC. It is translated as CASSLVVSWGEQFF. Using reference TRBV7-9 and TRBJ2-1 for the parts outside the CDR3, the full variable domain is DTGVSQNPRHKITKRGQNVTFRCDPISEHNRLYWYRQTLGQGPEFLTYFQNEAQLEKSRLLSDRFSAERPKGSFSTLEIQRTEQGDSAMYLCASSLVVSWGEQFFGPGTRLTVL.

The V and J genes are TRBV27 and TRBJ2-7, with 8 bases matching TRBD1. Trimming cost V 7 bases and J 3 bases; bases outside gene matches: 14. The CDR3 runs 16 residues. Germline V CDR1 and CDR2: MNHEY, SMNVEV (reference sequence). The DNA for the CDR3 is TGTGCCAGCAACTCCCGCAGGGGGACAGGACACTACGAGCAGTACTTC. It yields the protein CASNSRRGTGHYEQYF.

The chain carries TRBV4-2 and TRBJ1-1; D not certain. The CDR3 length is 15 residues. Per the germline V gene, CDR1 is LGHNA and CDR2 is YNFKEQ. V was clipped by 0 bases and J by 0 bases, with 8 bases between them. CDR3 DNA sequence: TGTGCCAGCAGCCAAGACGTGGCCATGAACACTGAAGCTTTCTTT. This encodes CASSQDVAMNTEAFF.

V gene TRBV2 combines with J gene TRBJ2-7; possibly TRBD2 for D (5 bases). This CDR3 has 12 residues. The ends were cut back, 4 bases at V and 3 bases at J, with 7 bases in the middle. Germline V CDR1 and CDR2: SNHLY, FYNNEI. The CDR3 sequence is CASSGEGYEQYF. Written as DNA, the CDR3 is TGTGCCAGCAGTGGTGAGGGCTACGAGCAGTACTTC.

The table lists this clone with a few counts. The genes are TRBV27 and TRBJ1-1, with D hard to call. Trimming removed 2 bases at V and 2 bases at J, with 6 bases between. The CDR3 length is 13 residues. Germline-derived CDR1 and CDR2 are MNHEY and SMNVEV (reference sequence). DNA of the CDR3: TGTGCCAGCAGTTTAGGGCCTAACACTGAAGCTTTCTTT. Translated, it gives CASSLGPNTEAFF.

The chain combines TRBV25-1 with TRBJ1-3, with D unresolved. Germline V gene sequence: CDR1 MGHDK, CDR2 SYGVNS. V dropped 8 bases and J dropped 4 bases, with 6 bases sitting between them. The CDR3 contains 11 residues. For the CDR3, the DNA is TGTGCCAGCGGGCCCGGAAACACCATATATTTT. This codes for CASGPGNTIYF.

The rearrangement links TRBV7-2 to TRBJ2-7, with TRBD2 identical over 11 bases. Trimming took 1 base from V and 6 from J; bases not matched to a gene: 5. The V gene's germline CDR1 is SGHTA and CDR2 FQGNSA. CDR3 length: 15 amino acids. The CDR3 DNA reads TGTGCCAGCAGCTTAGTGCTAGCGGGGGGAAGCGAGCAGTACTTC. This sequence encodes CASSLVLAGGSEQYF.

The chain links TRBV5-4 to TRBJ1-2; D not certain. This CDR3 has 13 amino acids. Per the germline V gene, CDR1 is SGHNT and CDR2 is YYREEE (reference sequence). Between the trimmed V and J ends, which lost 6 bases and 8 bases, there was a span of 17 bases. The CDR3 DNA sequence: TGTGCCAGCACGCTTCCCGACGGCGACGGCTACACCTTC. This codes for CASTLPDGDGYTF.

In this sample, this clone turned up a few times. The V call is TRBV30, the J call TRBJ1-5, with no clear D. CDR3 length: 11 amino acids. V shed 6 bases and J shed 5 bases, with 8 bases lying between them. Germline-derived CDR1 and CDR2 are GTSNPN and SVGIG (reference sequence). Here the CDR3 DNA reads TGTGCCTGCGGACGGGATCAGCCCCAGCATTTT. Its translation is CACGRDQPQHF.

The chain links TRBV9 to TRBJ2-5, with TRBD2 matching 11 bases. The CDR3 loop spans 16 amino acids. Trimming took 4 bases from V and 5 from J; bases not matched to a gene: 10. Germline assignment: CDR1 SGDLS and CDR2 YYNGEE. Here the CDR3 DNA reads TGTGCCAGCAGCACCCGTCCTAGCGGGGGGAAGGAGACCCAGTACTTC. This codes for CASSTRPSGGKETQYF.

This clone showed up just a few times. The V call is TRBV2, the J call TRBJ1-5; no clear D. CDR3 size: 15 residues. V was cut by 5 bases and J by 4 bases, with 15 bases left in between. Germline assignment: CDR1 SNHLY and CDR2 FYNNEI. CDR3 DNA: TGTGCCAGCAGTCCGTCAGCCCTTGGGAATCAGCCCCAGCATTTT. Protein sequence: CASSPSALGNQPQHF.

The chain joins TRBV27 to TRBJ2-7; D perhaps matches TRBD2 (6 bases). The CDR3 is 15 residues long. Trimming took 4 bases from V and 2 from J, leaving 15 bases between them. CDR1 and CDR2 from the germline V gene are MNHEY and SMNVEV (reference sequence). The CDR3 nucleotides are TGTGCCAGCAGTTCTAAACTGGGGGGTCCCTACGAGCAGTACTTC. Its translation is CASSSKLGGPYEQYF.

The sample holds a few counts of this clone. This chain uses TRBV2 with TRBJ1-1; no clear D gene. V was trimmed by 4 bases and J by 2 bases, leaving 5 bases between them. The CDR3 length is 12 residues. Looked up from germline, CDR1 is SNHLY and CDR2 is FYNNEI. Written as DNA, the CDR3 is TGTGCCAGCAGTGTAACCAACACTGAAGCTTTCTTT. Its translation is CASSVTNTEAFF.

Only a few counts were recorded for this clone. The chain joins TRBV4-2 to TRBJ2-7; no clear D gene. Trimming took off 0 bases at V and 5 bases at J, with 8 bases between the two ends. Germline assignment: CDR1 LGHNA and CDR2 YNFKEQ. CDR3 length equals 13 residues. The CDR3 reads CASSQDGRNEQYF. For the CDR3, the DNA is TGTGCCAGCAGCCAAGATGGCCGGAACGAGCAGTACTTC.

The chain has TRBV5-1 and TRBJ1-5, with 7 bases that match TRBD1. The CDR3 length is 15 residues. The germline CDR1 and CDR2 sequences are SGHRS and YFSETQ. V lost 2 bases, J lost 3 bases, and 5 bases stayed unmatched. CDR3: CASSLWGQTNQPQHF. DNA of the CDR3: TGCGCCAGCAGCTTATGGGGACAGACCAATCAGCCCCAGCATTTT.